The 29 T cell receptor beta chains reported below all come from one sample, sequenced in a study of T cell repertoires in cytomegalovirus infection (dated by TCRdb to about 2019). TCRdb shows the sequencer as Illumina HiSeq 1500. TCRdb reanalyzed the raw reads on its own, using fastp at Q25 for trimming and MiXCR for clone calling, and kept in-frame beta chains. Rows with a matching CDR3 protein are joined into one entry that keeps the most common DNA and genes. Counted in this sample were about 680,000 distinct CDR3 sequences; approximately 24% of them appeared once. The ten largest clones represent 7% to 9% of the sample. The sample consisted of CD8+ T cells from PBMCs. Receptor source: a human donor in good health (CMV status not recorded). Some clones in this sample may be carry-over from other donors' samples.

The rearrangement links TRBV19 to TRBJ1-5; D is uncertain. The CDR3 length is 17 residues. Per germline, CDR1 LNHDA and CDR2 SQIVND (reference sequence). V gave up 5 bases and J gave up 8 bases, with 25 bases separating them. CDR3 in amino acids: CASSFRHLSVIPKPQHF. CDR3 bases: TGTGCCAGTAGTTTCCGCCACCTATCAGTGATCCCTAAGCCCCAGCATTTT.

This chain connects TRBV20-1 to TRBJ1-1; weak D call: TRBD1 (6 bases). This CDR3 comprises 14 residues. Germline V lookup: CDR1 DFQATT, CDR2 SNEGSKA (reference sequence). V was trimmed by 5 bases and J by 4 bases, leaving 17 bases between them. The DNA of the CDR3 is TGCAGTGCTCCTGGGGCAGGGGTAGGCACTGAAGCTTTCTTT. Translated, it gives CSAPGAGVGTEAFF.

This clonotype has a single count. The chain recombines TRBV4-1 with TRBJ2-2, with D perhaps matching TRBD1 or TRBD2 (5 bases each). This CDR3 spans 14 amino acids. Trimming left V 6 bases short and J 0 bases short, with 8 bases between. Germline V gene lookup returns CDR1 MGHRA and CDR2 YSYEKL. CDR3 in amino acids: CASSRGSNTGELFF. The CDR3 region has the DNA TGCGCCAGCAGTCGGGGCTCGAACACCGGGGAGCTGTTTTTT.

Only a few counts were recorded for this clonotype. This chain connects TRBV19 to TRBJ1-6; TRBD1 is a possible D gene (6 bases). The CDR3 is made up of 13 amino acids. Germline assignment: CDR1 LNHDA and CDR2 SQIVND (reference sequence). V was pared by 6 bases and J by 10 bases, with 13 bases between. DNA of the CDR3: TGTGCCAGTAGCCCCTCGGGGGCCTCACCCCTCCACTTT. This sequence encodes CASSPSGASPLHF. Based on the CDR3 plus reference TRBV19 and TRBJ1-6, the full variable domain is DGGITQSPKYLFRKEGQNVTLSCEQNLNHDAMYWYRQDPGQGLRLIYYSQIVNDFQKGDIAEGYSVSREKKESFPLTVTSAQKNPTAFYLCASSPSGASPLHFGNGTRLTVT.

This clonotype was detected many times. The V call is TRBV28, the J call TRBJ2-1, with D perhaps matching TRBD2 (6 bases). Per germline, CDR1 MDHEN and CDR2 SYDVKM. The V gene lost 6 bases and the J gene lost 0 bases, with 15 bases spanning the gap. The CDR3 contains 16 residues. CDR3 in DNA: TGTGCCAGCAGGGGGGGAGAGGGGAGCTCCTACAATGAGCAGTTCTTC. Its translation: CASRGGEGSSYNEQFF.

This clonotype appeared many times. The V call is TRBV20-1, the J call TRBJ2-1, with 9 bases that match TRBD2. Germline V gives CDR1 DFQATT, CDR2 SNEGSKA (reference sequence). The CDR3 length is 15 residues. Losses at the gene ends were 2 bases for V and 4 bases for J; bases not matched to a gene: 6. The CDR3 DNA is TGCAGTGCTAGAATGGCGGGGGGGCGGTACAATGAGCAGTTCTTC. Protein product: CSARMAGGRYNEQFF.

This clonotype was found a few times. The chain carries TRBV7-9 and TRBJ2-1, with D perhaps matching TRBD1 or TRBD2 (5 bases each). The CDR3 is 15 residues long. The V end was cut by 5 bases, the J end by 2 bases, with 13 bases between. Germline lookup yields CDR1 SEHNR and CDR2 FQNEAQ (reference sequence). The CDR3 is CASSPDWDPYNEQFF. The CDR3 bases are TGTGCCAGCAGCCCCGATTGGGACCCCTACAATGAGCAGTTCTTC.

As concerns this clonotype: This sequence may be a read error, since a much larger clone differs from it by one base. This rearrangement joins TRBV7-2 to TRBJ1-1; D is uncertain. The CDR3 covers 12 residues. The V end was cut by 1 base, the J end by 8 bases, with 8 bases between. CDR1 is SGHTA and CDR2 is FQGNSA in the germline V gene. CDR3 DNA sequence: TGTGCCAGCAGCTTAGGTATGCGAGAAGCTTTCTTT. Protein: CASSLGMREAFF.

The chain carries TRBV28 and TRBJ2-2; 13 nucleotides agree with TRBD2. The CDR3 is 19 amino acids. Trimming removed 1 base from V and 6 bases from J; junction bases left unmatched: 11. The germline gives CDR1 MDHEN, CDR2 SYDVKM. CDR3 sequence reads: CASSLYPLTSGGGAGELFF. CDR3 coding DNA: TGTGCCAGCAGTTTATACCCCCTTACTAGCGGGGGGGGGGCCGGGGAGCTGTTTTTT.

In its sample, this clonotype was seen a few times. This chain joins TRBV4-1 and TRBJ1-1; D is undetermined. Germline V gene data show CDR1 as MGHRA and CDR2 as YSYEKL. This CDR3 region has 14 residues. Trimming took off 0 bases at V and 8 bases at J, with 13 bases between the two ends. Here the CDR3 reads CASSQDGTPGEAFF. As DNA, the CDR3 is TGCGCCAGCAGCCAAGATGGTACCCCTGGGGAAGCTTTCTTT.

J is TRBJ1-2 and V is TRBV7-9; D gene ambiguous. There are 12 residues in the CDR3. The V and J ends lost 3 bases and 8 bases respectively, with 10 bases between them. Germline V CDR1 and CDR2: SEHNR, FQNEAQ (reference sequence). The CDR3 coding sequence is TGTGCCAGCAGCTTCGTCATGAAAGGCTACACCTTC. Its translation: CASSFVMKGYTF.

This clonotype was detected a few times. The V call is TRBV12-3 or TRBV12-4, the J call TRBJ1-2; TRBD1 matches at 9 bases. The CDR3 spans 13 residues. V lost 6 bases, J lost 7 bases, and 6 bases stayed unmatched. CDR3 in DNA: TGTGCCAGCAGATACGGGACAGGGAGTGGCTACACCTTC. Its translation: CASRYGTGSGYTF.

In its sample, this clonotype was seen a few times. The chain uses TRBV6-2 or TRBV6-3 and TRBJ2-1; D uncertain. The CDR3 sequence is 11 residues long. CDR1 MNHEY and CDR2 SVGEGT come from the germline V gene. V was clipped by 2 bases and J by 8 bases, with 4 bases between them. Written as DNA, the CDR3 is TGTGCCAGCAGTTACAATTATGAGCAGTTCTTC. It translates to CASSYNYEQFF.

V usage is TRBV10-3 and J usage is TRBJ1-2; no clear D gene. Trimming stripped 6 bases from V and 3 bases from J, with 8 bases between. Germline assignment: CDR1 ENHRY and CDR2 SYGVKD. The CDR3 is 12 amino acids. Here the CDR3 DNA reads TGTGCCATCAGGATTAGAGACTATGGCTACACCTTC. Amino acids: CAIRIRDYGYTF.

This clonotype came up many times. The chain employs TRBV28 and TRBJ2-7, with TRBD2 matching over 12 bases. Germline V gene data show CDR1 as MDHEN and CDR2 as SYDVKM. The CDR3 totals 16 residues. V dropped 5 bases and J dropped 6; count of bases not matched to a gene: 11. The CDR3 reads CASSPRLAGAGLEQYV. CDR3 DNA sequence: TGTGCCAGCAGTCCACGACTAGCGGGGGCCGGCCTCGAGCAGTACGTC.

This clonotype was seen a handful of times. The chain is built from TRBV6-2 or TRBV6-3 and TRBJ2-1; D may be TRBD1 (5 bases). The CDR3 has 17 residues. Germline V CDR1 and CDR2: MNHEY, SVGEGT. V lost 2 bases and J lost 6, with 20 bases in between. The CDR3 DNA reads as TGTGCCAGCAGTTACCCTAGAACAGGTTTGGTTACCAATGAGCAGTTCTTC. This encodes CASSYPRTGLVTNEQFF.

The CDR3 DNA is TGCAGCGTTGAAGGGCCAACAGGTCGGGGCGACATTCAGTACTTC. Its protein is CSVEGPTGRGDIQYF. J is TRBJ2-4 and V is TRBV29-1; D may correspond to TRBD1 or TRBD2 (5 bases each). V gave up 1 base and J gave up 8 bases, with 18 bases separating them. CDR3 length: 15 amino acids. The germline CDR1 and CDR2 sequences are SQVTM and ANQGSEA. The entire variable domain, with the rest obtained from reference TRBV29-1 and TRBJ2-4, is as follows: SAVISQKPSRDICQRGTSLTIQCQVDSQVTMMFWYRQQPGQSLTLIATANQGSEATYESGFVIDKFPISRPNLTFSTLTVSNMSPEDSSIYLCSVEGPTGRGDIQYFGAGTRLSVL.

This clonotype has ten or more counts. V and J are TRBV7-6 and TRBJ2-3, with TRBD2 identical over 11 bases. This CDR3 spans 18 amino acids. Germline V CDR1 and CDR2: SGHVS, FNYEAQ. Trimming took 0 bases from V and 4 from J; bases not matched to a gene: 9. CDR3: CASSLALIAGGPADTQYF. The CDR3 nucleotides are TGTGCCAGCAGCTTAGCGCTAATAGCGGGGGGGCCAGCAGATACGCAGTATTTT.

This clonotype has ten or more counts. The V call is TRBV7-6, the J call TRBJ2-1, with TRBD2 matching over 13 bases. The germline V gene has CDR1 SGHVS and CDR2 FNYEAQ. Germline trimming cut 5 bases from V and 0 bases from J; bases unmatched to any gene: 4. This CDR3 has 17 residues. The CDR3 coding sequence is TGTGCCAGCAGCGCCGGACTAGCGGGGGCCTCCTACAATGAGCAGTTCTTC. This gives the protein CASSAGLAGASYNEQFF. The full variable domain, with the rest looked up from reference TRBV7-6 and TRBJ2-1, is GAGVSQSPRYKVTKRGQDVALRCDPISGHVSLYWYRQALGQGPEFLTYFNYEAQQDKSGLPNDRFSAERPEGSISTLTIQRTEQRDSAMYRCASSAGLAGASYNEQFFGPGTRLTVL.

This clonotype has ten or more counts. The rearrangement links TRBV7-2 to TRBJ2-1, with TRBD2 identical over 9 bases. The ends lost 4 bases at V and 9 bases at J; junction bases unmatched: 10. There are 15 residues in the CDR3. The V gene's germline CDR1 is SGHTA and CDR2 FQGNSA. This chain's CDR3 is CASSSSGGQYGEQFF. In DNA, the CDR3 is TGTGCCAGCAGCTCGAGCGGGGGGCAGTATGGTGAGCAGTTCTTC.

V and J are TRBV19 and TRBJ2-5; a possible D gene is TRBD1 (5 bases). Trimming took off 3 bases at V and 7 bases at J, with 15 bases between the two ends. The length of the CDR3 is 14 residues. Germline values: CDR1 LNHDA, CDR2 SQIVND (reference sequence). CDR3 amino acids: CASSMAGSAMTQYF. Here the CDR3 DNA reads TGTGCCAGTAGTATGGCAGGGTCGGCAATGACCCAGTACTTC.

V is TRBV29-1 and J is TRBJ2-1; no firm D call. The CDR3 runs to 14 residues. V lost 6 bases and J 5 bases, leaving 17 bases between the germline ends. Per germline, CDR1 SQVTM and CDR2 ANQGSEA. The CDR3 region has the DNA TGCAGCGTCCCCGGGCTCCCGGCGCACAATGAGCAGTTCTTC. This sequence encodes CSVPGLPAHNEQFF.

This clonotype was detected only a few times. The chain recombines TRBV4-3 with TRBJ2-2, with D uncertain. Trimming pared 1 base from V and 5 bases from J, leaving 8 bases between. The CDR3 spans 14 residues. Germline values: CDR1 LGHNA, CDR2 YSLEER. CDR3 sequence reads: CASSQGQRTGELFF. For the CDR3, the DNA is TGCGCCAGCAGCCAAGGACAAAGGACCGGGGAGCTGTTTTTT.

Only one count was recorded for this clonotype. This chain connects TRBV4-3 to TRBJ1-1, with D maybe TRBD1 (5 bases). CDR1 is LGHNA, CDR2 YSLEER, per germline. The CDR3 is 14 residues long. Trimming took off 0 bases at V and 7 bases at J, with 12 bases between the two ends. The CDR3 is CASSQDQGEDEAFF. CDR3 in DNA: TGCGCCAGCAGCCAAGATCAGGGAGAGGATGAAGCTTTCTTT.

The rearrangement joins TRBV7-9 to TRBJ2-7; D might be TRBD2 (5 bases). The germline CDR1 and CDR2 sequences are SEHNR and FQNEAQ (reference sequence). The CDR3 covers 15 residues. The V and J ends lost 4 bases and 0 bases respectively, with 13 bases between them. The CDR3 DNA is TGTGCCAGCAGCTCAGACATTGGGAGCTCCTACGAGCAGTACTTC. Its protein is CASSSDIGSSYEQYF.

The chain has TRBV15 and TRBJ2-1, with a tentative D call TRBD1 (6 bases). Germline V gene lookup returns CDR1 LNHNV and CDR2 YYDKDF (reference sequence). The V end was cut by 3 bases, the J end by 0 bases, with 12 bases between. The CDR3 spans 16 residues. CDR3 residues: CATSSTGSHSYNEQFF. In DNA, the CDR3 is TGTGCCACCAGCAGTACAGGGAGCCACTCCTACAATGAGCAGTTCTTC.

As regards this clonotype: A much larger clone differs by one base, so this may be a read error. CDR3 in DNA: TGTGTCAGTACCCAGACGGAGATTTACAATCAGCCCCAGCATTTT. This codes for CVSTQTEIYNQPQHF. The gene calls are TRBV19 and TRBJ1-5, with unresolved D. CDR1 and CDR2 (germline): LNHDA, SQIVND (reference sequence). CDR3 size: 15 residues.

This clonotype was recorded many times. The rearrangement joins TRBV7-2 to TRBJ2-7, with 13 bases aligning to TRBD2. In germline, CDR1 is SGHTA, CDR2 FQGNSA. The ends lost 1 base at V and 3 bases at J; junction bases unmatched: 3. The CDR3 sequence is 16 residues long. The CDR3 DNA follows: TGTGCCAGCAGCTTAGGACTAGCGGGGGGCCTCTACGAGCAGTACTTC. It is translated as CASSLGLAGGLYEQYF. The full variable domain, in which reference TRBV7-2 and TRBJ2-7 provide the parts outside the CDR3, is GAGVSQSPSNKVTEKGKDVELRCDPISGHTALYWYRQSLGQGLEFLIYFQGNSAPDKSGLPSDRFSAERTGGSVSTLTIQRTQQEDSAVYLCASSLGLAGGLYEQYFGPGTRLTVT.

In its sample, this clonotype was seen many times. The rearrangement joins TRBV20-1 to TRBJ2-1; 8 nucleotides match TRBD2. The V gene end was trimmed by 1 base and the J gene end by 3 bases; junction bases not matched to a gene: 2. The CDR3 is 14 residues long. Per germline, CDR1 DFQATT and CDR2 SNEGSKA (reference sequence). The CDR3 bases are TGCAGTGCTAGAGTCGGGGGGGTCTACAATGAGCAGTTCTTC. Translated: CSARVGGVYNEQFF.